This T cell receptor (beta chain) was found in a study of blood T cell repertoires in COVID-19. Study as a whole: Collection of acute and convalescent COVID-19 samples took place in the United States, Italy and Spain.

Sequencing used immunoSEQ multiplex PCR; TCRdb keeps in-frame clones, though not all of them. The table has 220,000 or so clones, about 90% seen once. This study enrolled people aged 18 to 89 from about two dozen US geographic areas. Exposed enrollees encountered a COVID-19 case at some point within 2 weeks before study entry. Germline loops: CDR1 LNHDA, CDR2 SQIVND (reference sequence). The CDR3 is 15 amino acids. V dropped 9 bases and J dropped 6 bases, with 21 bases sitting between them. The sample comprised PBMCs or T cells enriched from blood (not recorded which). This sequence originates from a young man who had been exposed to COVID-19. This chain joins TRBV19 and TRBJ1-5; D remains ambiguous. CDR3 sequence (DNA): TGTGCCAGCCAGCGCCGGGATGGGTGGGTTCAGCCCCAGCATTTT. Translation: CASQRRDGWVQPQHF. Full variable domain (outside the CDR3, taken from reference TRBV19 and TRBJ1-5): DGGITQSPKYLFRKEGQNVTLSCEQNLNHDAMYWYRQDPGQGLRLIYYSQIVNDFQKGDIAEGYSVSREKKESFPLTVTSAQKNPTAFYLCASQRRDGWVQPQHFGDGTRLSIL.